Detailed here is one T cell receptor (beta chain). Assay: immunoSEQ multiplex PCR; the TCRdb copy retains only in-frame clones and omits some. The table has 2 million to 2.5 million clones, 90% to 97% seen once. This record comes from a study of shared clonotypes between healthy human individuals. Those who donated, Caucasian adults without exception, all lived in Nashville, Tennessee. Sequenced material: naive CD4+ T cells sorted from blood. Documented subset: CD45RA+ positively selected. This TCR derives from a man aged 18 to 30 in good health.

CDR3 DNA: TGTGCCTGGAGTTCGGACAATGAGCAGTTCTTC. Protein sequence: CAWSSDNEQFF. The V and J genes are TRBV30 and TRBJ2-1; D gene uncertain. Per germline, CDR1 GTSNPN and CDR2 SVGIG (reference sequence). The germline V and J ends were trimmed by 2 bases and 5 bases, with 4 bases remaining between them. CDR3 length equals 11 residues.